This T cell receptor (beta chain) was sequenced during a study of cytomegalovirus exposure and HLA in healthy donors. Points from the study as a whole: Most observed TCR sequences were rare, whereas some public TCRs were detected in many donors. The listing of approximately 160 TCR beta chains classed them as cytomegalovirus-associated.

The PCR ran on 60 Vbeta and 13 Jbeta primers. Sequencing used immunoSEQ multiplex PCR; TCRdb keeps in-frame clones, though not all of them. The sample includes approximately 160,000 clones, 65% to 80% seen only once; the top ten take about 4.7%. Comments on this clone: What it binds is unknown.

The specimen was PBMCs. This receptor was obtained from a man aged 18-30 years in good health and CMV-seropositive.

The chain's CDR3 is CASSFKGSGANGEQYV. The CDR3 DNA reads as TGTGCCAGCAGTTTTAAGGGCTCAGGGGCGAATGGCGAGCAGTACGTC. The chain combines TRBV27 with TRBJ2-7, with TRBD1 as a possible D gene (6 bases). The V end was cut by 3 bases, the J end by 6 bases, with 21 bases between. The CDR3 has 16 residues. CDR1 is MNHEY, CDR2 SMNVEV, per germline (reference sequence).